The 17 T cell receptor beta chains below come from one sample, sequenced in a study of T cell responses to AZD1222 COVID-19 vaccine (dated by TCRdb to about 2021). The time point label of this sample denotes: baseline before first vaccination. Library prep was done by the immunoSEQ multiplex PCR assay. In TCRdb, the immuneACCESS table is reduced to in-frame sequences with V and J assigned. These tables do not hold every clone; where another copy was compared, an unresolved V gene accounts for under half, and the others remain unexplained. The sample table lists about 110,000 clones, about 85% of them with a count of one. 3.2% of the sample belongs to the ten largest clones. The sample here was peripheral blood, taken on day 0 of AZD1222 vaccination. These receptors all stem from an adult in good health.

The rearrangement uses TRBV5-6 and TRBJ2-2, with TRBD1 identical over 8 bases. J gave up 0 bases and V 2 bases, and 3 bases lay outside the gene matches. Germline V gene sequence: CDR1 SGHDT, CDR2 YYEEEE. This CDR3 is 16 amino acids long. The CDR3 spells CASSLWTGSNTGELFF. The CDR3, as DNA: TGTGCCAGCAGCTTATGGACAGGGTCGAACACCGGGGAGCTGTTTTTT.

V is TRBV5-1 and J is TRBJ2-7, with a possible D match to TRBD1 (6 bases). Trimming left V 5 bases short and J 6 bases short, with 15 bases between. The germline V gene has CDR1 SGHRS and CDR2 YFSETQ. The CDR3 totals 13 residues. CDR3 residues: CASRGGLSGEQYF. In DNA form, the CDR3 reads TGCGCCAGCAGAGGGGGTCTCTCAGGCGAGCAGTACTTC.

The chain couples TRBV11-2 to TRBJ1-1; D is ambiguous. The germline V gene has CDR1 SGHAT and CDR2 FQNNGV. The CDR3 extends over 15 amino acids. The ends were cut back, 2 bases at V and 4 bases at J, with 14 bases in the middle. In DNA, the CDR3 is TGTGCCAGCAGCTTATTGTTCGTTGGGTTCACTGAAGCTTTCTTT. Translating gives CASSLLFVGFTEAFF.

The rearrangement joins TRBV6-6 to TRBJ2-7, with 9 bases that match TRBD2. V shed 5 bases, J shed 3 bases, and the junction held 8 bases outside the gene matches. Germline V gene sequence: CDR1 MNHNY, CDR2 SVGAGI (reference sequence). The CDR3 runs 15 residues. The CDR3 here is CASSRGSSGDYEQYF. In DNA, the CDR3 is TGTGCCAGCAGTCGGGGATCTAGCGGGGACTACGAGCAGTACTTC.

This rearrangement joins TRBV18 to TRBJ1-1; unclear D gene. Germline V lookup: CDR1 KGHSH, CDR2 LQKENI. The CDR3 spans 14 residues. V was cut by 4 bases and J by 3 bases, with 12 bases left in between. The CDR3 DNA reads TGTGCCAGCTCACAAGAAACGGCCGACACTGAAGCTTTCTTT. This sequence encodes CASSQETADTEAFF.

This clone was recorded once. The rearrangement uses TRBV11-1 and TRBJ2-1, with 10 nucleotides matching TRBD1. This CDR3 is built from 16 residues. Germline loops: CDR1 SGHAT, CDR2 FQDESV (reference sequence). V was clipped by 5 bases and J by 0 bases; unmatched bases: 4. CDR3 DNA: TGTGCCAGCAGCCCTCGGACAGGGGGCTCCTACAATGAGCAGTTCTTC. Its translation is CASSPRTGGSYNEQFF. Variable domain in full (rest from reference TRBV11-1 and TRBJ2-1): EAEVAQSPRYKITEKSQAVAFWCDPISGHATLYWYRQILGQGPELLVQFQDESVVDDSQLPKDRFSAERLKGVDSTLKIQPAELGDSAMYLCASSPRTGGSYNEQFFGPGTRLTVL.

CDR3 sequence reads: CASSTYGTDTQYF. CDR3 nucleotide sequence: TGTGCCAGCAGTACCTACGGGACAGATACGCAGTATTTT. The gene calls are TRBV28 and TRBJ2-3; D remains unclear. V gave up 5 bases and J gave up 3 bases, with 9 bases separating them. Germline loops: CDR1 MDHEN, CDR2 SYDVKM. The CDR3 consists of 13 residues.

The V and J genes are TRBV6-1 and TRBJ1-5; no firm D call. Germline V gene sequence: CDR1 MNHNS, CDR2 SASEGT. The CDR3 spans 17 residues. V lost 3 bases to trimming and J lost 2 bases, with 17 bases between them. CDR3 region: CASSDPWGGEGNQPQHF. DNA of the CDR3: TGTGCCAGCAGTGACCCTTGGGGAGGTGAGGGCAATCAGCCCCAGCATTTT.

This chain's CDR3 is CASSVQTGLSTDTQYF. The CDR3 DNA reads as TGTGCCAGCAGCGTACAGACAGGACTTTCCACAGATACGCAGTATTTT. The chain employs TRBV9 and TRBJ2-3; D is perhaps TRBD1 (6 bases). The CDR3 totals 16 residues. V shed 1 base and J shed 2 bases, with 14 bases lying between them. Per the germline V gene, CDR1 is SGDLS and CDR2 is YYNGEE.

V usage is TRBV28 and J usage is TRBJ1-4, with 8 positions matching TRBD1. Germline loops: CDR1 MDHEN, CDR2 SYDVKM. Trimming cost V 4 bases and J 7 bases; bases outside gene matches: 8. The CDR3 is 15 residues long. Here the CDR3 DNA reads TGTGCCAGCAGTTCCTCCGGGACAGGAGGTGAAAAACTGTTTTTT. Amino acid sequence: CASSSSGTGGEKLFF.

The sample holds one count of this clone. The chain has TRBV6-5 and TRBJ1-1; perhaps TRBD1 as D (5 bases). Germline V gene sequence: CDR1 MNHEY, CDR2 SVGAGI. Between the trimmed V and J ends, which lost 6 bases and 0 bases, there was a span of 11 bases. The CDR3 runs 14 residues. The CDR3 is CASRITGLNTEAFF. DNA of the CDR3: TGTGCCAGCAGAATAACAGGATTGAACACTGAAGCTTTCTTT.

V usage is TRBV7-9 and J usage is TRBJ1-4; 7 bases line up with TRBD1. This CDR3 has 15 amino acids. Per germline, CDR1 SEHNR and CDR2 FQNEAQ (reference sequence). V lost 5 bases, J lost 3 bases, and 6 bases stayed unmatched. In DNA form, the CDR3 reads TGTGCCAGCAGCGTCGACAGGGCGGCTAATGAAAAACTGTTTTTT. Its translation: CASSVDRAANEKLFF.

V gene TRBV5-6 combines with J gene TRBJ2-1; D remains ambiguous. The germline V and J ends were trimmed by 1 base and 9 bases, with 8 bases remaining between them. The CDR3 covers 12 residues. Germline CDR1 reads SGHDT; CDR2 reads YYEEEE. The CDR3 DNA reads as TGTGCCAGCAGCTTGCACCCCAGTGAGCAGTTCTTC. Protein: CASSLHPSEQFF.

The rearrangement joins TRBV7-9 to TRBJ2-5, with TRBD1 matching over 8 bases. The CDR3 runs to 16 residues. Germline lookup yields CDR1 SEHNR and CDR2 FQNEAQ (reference sequence). J was trimmed by 1 base and V by 4 bases; bases with no gene match: 8. The CDR3 loop reads CASSSRRQGTQETQYF. The CDR3 DNA is TGTGCCAGCAGCTCCCGCCGACAGGGGACCCAAGAGACCCAGTACTTC.

This chain joins TRBV19 and TRBJ2-7; 13 bases fit TRBD2. Per the germline V gene, CDR1 is LNHDA and CDR2 is SQIVND (reference sequence). J lost 6 bases, V lost 3 bases, and 2 bases had no gene match. CDR3 size: 14 residues. CDR3 residues: CASSMTSGGTEQYF. Here the CDR3 DNA reads TGTGCCAGTAGTATGACTAGCGGGGGGACCGAGCAGTACTTC.

The chain employs TRBV14 and TRBJ1-3; D remains unclear. The germline gives CDR1 SGHDN, CDR2 FVKESK. With 2 bases removed from V and 0 bases from J, the gap between germline ends came to 11 bases. The CDR3 consists of 16 residues. The CDR3, as DNA: TGTGCCAGCAGCCAATCTGTACTCAACTCTGGAAACACCATATATTTT. Residues: CASSQSVLNSGNTIYF. The variable domain in full, with the rest retrieved from reference TRBV14 and TRBJ1-3, is EAGVTQFPSHSVIEKGQTVTLRCDPISGHDNLYWYRRVMGKEIKFLLHFVKESKQDESGMPNNRFLAERTGGTYSTLKVQPAELEDSGVYFCASSQSVLNSGNTIYFGEGSWLTVV.

The chain employs TRBV25-1 and TRBJ1-4; tentatively, D is TRBD1 (5 bases). V lost 2 bases and J 9 bases, leaving 10 bases between the germline ends. CDR3 length equals 13 residues. Germline CDR1 MGHDK, CDR2 SYGVNS. The CDR3 protein is CASSENLGQKLFF. The DNA of the CDR3 is TGTGCCAGCAGTGAAAATCTGGGACAAAAACTGTTTTTT.